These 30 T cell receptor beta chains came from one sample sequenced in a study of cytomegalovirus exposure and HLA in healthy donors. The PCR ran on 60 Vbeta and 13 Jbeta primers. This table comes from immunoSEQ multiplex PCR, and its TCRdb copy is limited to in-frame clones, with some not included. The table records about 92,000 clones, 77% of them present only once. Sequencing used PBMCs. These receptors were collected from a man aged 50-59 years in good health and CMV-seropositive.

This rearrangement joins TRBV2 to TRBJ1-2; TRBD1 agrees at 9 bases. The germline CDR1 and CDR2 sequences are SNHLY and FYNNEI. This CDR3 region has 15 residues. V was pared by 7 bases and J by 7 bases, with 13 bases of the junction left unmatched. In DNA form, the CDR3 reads TGTGCCAGCACTGCGGTCTTGGACAGGGGTGGTGGCTACACCTTC. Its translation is CASTAVLDRGGGYTF.

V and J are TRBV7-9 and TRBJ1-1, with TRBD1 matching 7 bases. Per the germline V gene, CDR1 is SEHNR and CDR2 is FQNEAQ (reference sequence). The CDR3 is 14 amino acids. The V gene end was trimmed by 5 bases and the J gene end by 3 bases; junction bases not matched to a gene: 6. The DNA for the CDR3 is TGTGCCAGCAGCCCCCGGGACAGAGACACTGAAGCTTTCTTT. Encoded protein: CASSPRDRDTEAFF.

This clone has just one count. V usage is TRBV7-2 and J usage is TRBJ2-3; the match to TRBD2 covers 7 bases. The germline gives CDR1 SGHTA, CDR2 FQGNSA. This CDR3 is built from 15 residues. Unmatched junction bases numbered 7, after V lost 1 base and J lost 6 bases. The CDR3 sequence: CASSLVSGPQDTQYF. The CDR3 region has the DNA TGTGCCAGCAGCTTAGTTAGCGGGCCCCAGGATACGCAGTATTTT.

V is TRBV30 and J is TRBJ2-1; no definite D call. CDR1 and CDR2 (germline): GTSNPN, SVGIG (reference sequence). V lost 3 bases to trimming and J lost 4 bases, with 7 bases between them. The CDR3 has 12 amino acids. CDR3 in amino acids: CAWRHRYNEQFF. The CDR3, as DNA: TGTGCCTGGAGACACCGATACAATGAGCAGTTCTTC.

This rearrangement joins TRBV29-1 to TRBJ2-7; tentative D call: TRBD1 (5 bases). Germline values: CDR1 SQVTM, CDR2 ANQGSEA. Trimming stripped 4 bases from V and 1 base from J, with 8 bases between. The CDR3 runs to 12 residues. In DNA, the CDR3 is TGCAGCGTTGTGCAGGGTTCCTACGAGCAGTACTTC. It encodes CSVVQGSYEQYF.

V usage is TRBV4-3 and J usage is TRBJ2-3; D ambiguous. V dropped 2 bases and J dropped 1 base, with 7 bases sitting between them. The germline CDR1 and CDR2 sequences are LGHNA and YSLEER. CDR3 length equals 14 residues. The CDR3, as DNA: TGCGCCAGCAGCCAAATTCCTCGCACAGATACGCAGTATTTT. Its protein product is CASSQIPRTDTQYF.

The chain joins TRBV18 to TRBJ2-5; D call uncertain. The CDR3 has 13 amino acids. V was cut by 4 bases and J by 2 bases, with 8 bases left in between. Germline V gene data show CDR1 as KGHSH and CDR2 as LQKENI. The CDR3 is CASSQGVQETQYF. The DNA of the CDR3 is TGTGCCAGCTCACAAGGAGTTCAAGAGACCCAGTACTTC.

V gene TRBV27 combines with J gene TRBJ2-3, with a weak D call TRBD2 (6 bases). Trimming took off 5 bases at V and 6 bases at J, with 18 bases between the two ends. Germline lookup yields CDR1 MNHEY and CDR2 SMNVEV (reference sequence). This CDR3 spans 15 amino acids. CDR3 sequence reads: CASSGGRFDGDTQYF. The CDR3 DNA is TGTGCCAGCAGTGGAGGGAGGTTCGATGGGGATACGCAGTATTTT.

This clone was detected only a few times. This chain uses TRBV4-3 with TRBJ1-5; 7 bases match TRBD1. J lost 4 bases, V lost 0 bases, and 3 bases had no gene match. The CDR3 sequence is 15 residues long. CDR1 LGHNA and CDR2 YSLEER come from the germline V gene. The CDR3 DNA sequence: TGCGCCAGCAGCCAAGATTTACAGGGGAATCAGCCCCAGCATTTT. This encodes CASSQDLQGNQPQHF.

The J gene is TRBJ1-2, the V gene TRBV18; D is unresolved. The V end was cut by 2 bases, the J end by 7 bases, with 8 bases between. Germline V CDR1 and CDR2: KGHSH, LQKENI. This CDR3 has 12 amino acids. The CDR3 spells CASSPSGGGYTF. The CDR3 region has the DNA TGTGCCAGCTCACCATCGGGAGGTGGCTACACCTTC. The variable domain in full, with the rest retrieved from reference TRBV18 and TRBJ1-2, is NAGVMQNPRHLVRRRGQEARLRCSPMKGHSHVYWYRQLPEEGLKFMVYLQKENIIDESGMPKERFSAEFPKEGPSILRIQQVVRGDSAAYFCASSPSGGGYTFGSGTRLTVV.

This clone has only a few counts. The CDR3 reads CASSRPWAQGPKNIQYF. The CDR3 DNA sequence: TGTGCCAGCAGCAGGCCGTGGGCCCAAGGTCCCAAAAACATTCAGTACTTC. The chain has TRBV28 and TRBJ2-4; no clear D. Trimming cost V 6 bases and J 2 bases, with 20 bases left between them. Germline CDR1 and CDR2: MDHEN and SYDVKM. The CDR3 has 17 residues.

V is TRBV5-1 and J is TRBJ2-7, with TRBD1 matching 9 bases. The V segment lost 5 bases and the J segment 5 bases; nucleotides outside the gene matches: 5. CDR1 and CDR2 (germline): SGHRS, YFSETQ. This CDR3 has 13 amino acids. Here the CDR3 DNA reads TGCGCCAGCAGGGGACAGGGCCCCCACGAGCAGTACTTC. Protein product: CASRGQGPHEQYF. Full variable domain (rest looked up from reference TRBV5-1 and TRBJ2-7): KAGVTQTPRYLIKTRGQQVTLSCSPISGHRSVSWYQQTPGQGLQFLFEYFSETQRNKGNFPGRFSGRQFSNSRSEMNVSTLELGDSALYLCASRGQGPHEQYFGPGTRLTVT.

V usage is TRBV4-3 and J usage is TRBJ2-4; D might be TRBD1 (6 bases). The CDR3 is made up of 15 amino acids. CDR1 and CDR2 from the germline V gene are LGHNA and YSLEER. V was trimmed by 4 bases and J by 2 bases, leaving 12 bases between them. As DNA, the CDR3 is TGCGCCAGCAGCCTCTCACAGGGATCCAAAAACATTCAGTACTTC. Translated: CASSLSQGSKNIQYF.

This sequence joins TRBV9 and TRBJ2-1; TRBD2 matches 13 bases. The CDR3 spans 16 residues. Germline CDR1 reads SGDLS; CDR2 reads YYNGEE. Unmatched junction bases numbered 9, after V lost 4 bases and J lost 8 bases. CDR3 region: CASSPRLAGGLDEQFF. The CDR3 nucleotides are TGTGCCAGCAGCCCGAGACTAGCGGGGGGCTTGGATGAGCAGTTCTTC.

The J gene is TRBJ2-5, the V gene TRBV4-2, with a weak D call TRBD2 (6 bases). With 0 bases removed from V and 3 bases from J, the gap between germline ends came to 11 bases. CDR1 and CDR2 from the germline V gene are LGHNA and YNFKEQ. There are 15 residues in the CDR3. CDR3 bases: TGTGCCAGCAGCCAAGAAAGGCGACTAGAAGAGACCCAGTACTTC. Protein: CASSQERRLEETQYF.

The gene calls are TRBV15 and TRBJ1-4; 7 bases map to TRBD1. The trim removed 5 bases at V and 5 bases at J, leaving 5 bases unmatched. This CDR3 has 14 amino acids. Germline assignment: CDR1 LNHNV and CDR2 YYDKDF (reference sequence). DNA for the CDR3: TGTGCCACCAGCTCGGGACAGTCCAATGAAAAACTGTTTTTT. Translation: CATSSGQSNEKLFF. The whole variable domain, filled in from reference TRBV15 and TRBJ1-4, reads DAMVIQNPRYQVTQFGKPVTLSCSQTLNHNVMYWYQQKSSQAPKLLFHYYDKDFNNEADTPDNFQSRRPNTSFCFLDIRSPGLGDTAMYLCATSSGQSNEKLFFGSGTQLSVL.

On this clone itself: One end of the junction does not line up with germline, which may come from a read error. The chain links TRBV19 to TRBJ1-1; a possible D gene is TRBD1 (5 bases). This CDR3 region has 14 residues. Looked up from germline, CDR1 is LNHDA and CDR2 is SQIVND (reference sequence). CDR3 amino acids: CAGSAIEVGGRAFF. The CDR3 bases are TGTGCCGGTAGTGCCATAGAAGTCGGGGGAAGGGCTTTCTTT.

DNA of the CDR3: TGTGCCAGCAGCTTTGGACAGGGGGGCAACGAGCAGTACTTC. It translates to CASSFGQGGNEQYF. This rearrangement joins TRBV7-8 to TRBJ2-7; 10 nucleotides line up with TRBD1. Per germline, CDR1 SGHVS and CDR2 FQNEAQ. The trim removed 3 bases at V and 5 bases at J, leaving 4 bases unmatched. The CDR3 is 14 residues long.

CDR3 region: CASSVDRGSGNQPQHF. The CDR3 coding sequence is TGTGCCAGCAGTGTAGACAGGGGGTCAGGCAATCAGCCCCAGCATTTT. V usage is TRBV2 and J usage is TRBJ1-5; 9 positions match TRBD1. The V gene's germline CDR1 is SNHLY and CDR2 FYNNEI. The CDR3 has 16 amino acids. Germline trimming cut 4 bases from V and 2 bases from J; bases unmatched to any gene: 6.

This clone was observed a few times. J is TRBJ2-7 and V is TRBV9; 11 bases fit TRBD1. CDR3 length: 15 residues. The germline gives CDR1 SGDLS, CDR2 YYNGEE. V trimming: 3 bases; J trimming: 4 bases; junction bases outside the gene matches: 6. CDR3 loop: CASSAGQGASYEQYF. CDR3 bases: TGTGCCAGCAGCGCCGGACAGGGGGCTAGTTACGAGCAGTACTTC.

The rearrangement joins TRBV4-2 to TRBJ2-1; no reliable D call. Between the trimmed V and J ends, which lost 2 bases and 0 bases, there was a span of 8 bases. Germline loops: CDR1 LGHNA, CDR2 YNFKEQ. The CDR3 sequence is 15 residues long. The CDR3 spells CASSQSILSYNEQFF. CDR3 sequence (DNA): TGTGCCAGCAGCCAAAGCATACTCTCCTACAATGAGCAGTTCTTC.

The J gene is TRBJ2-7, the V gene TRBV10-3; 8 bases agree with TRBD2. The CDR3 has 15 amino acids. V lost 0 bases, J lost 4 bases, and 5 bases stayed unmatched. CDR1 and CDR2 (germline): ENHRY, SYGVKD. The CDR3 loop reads CAISESSGGGYEQYF. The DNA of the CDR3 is TGTGCCATCAGTGAGTCGAGCGGGGGAGGGTACGAGCAGTACTTC.

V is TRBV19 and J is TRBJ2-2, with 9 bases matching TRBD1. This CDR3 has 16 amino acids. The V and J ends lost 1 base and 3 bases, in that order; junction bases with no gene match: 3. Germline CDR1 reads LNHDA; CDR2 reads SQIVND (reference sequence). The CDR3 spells CASSIVGQGYTGELFF. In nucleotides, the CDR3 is TGTGCCAGTAGTATAGTGGGACAGGGATACACCGGGGAGCTGTTTTTT.

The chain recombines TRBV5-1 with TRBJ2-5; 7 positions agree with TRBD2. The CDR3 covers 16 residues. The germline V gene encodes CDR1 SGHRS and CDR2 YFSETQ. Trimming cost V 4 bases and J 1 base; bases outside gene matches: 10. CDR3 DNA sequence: TGCGCCAGCAGCCTACAAGCGGGGCTGCCCCAAGAGACCCAGTACTTC. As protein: CASSLQAGLPQETQYF. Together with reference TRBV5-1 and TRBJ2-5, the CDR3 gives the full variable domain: KAGVTQTPRYLIKTRGQQVTLSCSPISGHRSVSWYQQTPGQGLQFLFEYFSETQRNKGNFPGRFSGRQFSNSRSEMNVSTLELGDSALYLCASSLQAGLPQETQYFGPGTRLLVL.

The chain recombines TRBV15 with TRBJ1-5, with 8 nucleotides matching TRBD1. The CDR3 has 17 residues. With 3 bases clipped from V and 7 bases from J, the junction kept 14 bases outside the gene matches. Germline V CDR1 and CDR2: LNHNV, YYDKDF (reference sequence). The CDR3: CATSSLDREQINQPQHF. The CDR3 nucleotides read TGTGCCACCAGCAGCCTGGACAGGGAACAAATCAACCAGCCCCAGCATTTT.

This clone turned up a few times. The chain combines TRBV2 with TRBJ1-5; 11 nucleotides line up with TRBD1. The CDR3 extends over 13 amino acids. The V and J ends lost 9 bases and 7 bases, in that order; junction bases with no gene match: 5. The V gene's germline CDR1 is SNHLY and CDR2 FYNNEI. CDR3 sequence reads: CASEGTGGQPQHF. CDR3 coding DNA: TGTGCCAGTGAGGGGACAGGGGGACAGCCCCAGCATTTT.

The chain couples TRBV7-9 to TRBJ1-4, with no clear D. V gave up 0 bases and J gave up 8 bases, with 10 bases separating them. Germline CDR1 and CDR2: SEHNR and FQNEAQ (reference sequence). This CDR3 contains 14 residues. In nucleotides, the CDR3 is TGTGCCAGCAGCTTAGCCCCGACAACAGAAAAACTGTTTTTT. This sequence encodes CASSLAPTTEKLFF. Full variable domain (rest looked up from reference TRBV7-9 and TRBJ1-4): DTGVSQNPRHKITKRGQNVTFRCDPISEHNRLYWYRQTLGQGPEFLTYFQNEAQLEKSRLLSDRFSAERPKGSFSTLEIQRTEQGDSAMYLCASSLAPTTEKLFFGSGTQLSVL.

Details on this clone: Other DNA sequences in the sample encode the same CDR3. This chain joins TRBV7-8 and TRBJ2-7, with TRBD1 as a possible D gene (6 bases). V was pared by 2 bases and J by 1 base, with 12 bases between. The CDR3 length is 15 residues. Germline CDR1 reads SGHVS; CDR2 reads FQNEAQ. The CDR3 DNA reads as TGTGCCAGCAGCTTACATCAGGGGCCGTCCTACGAGCAGTACTTC. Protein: CASSLHQGPSYEQYF. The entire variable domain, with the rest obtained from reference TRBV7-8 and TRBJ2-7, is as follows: GAGVSQSPRYKVAKRGQDVALRCDPISGHVSLFWYQQALGQGPEFLTYFQNEAQLDKSGLPSDRFFAERPEGSVSTLKIQRTQQEDSAVYLCASSLHQGPSYEQYFGPGTRLTVT.

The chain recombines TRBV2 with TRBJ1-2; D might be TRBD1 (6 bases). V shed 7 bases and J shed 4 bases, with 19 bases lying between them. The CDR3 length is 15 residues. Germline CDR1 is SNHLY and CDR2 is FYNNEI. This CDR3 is CASTWETGGTYGYTF. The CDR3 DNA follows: TGTGCCAGCACATGGGAGACAGGCGGAACCTATGGCTACACCTTC.

CDR3: CASSFRGQTTSNQPQHF. DNA of the CDR3: TGTGCCAGCAGTTTTAGGGGGCAGACAACTAGCAATCAGCCCCAGCATTTT. The chain employs TRBV27 and TRBJ1-5, with TRBD1 identical over 7 bases. J lost 0 bases, V lost 3 bases, and 8 bases had no gene match. The germline CDR1 and CDR2 sequences are MNHEY and SMNVEV (reference sequence). This CDR3 spans 17 amino acids.